Each of the 10 T cell receptor beta chains below was sequenced from the same sample in a study of circulating tumor DNA in untreated peripheral T-cell lymphoma. TCRdb's table, derived via immunoSEQ multiplex PCR, lists solely in-frame clones and lacks some. The profile covers around 10,000 clones, with about 80% appearing a single time and less than 40% taken by the ten largest. The specimen was tumor tissue. These receptors originate from a human donor with peripheral T-cell lymphoma.

The chain uses TRBV28 and TRBJ2-7; TRBD1 matches 9 bases. Germline V CDR1 and CDR2: MDHEN, SYDVKM. The CDR3 spans 14 residues. Germline trimming cut 3 bases from V and 4 bases from J; bases unmatched to any gene: 4. This CDR3 reads CASSLIGTGYEQYF. CDR3 nucleotides: TGTGCCAGCAGTTTGATTGGGACAGGGTACGAGCAGTACTTC.

A word on this clone: The sample carries other DNA sequences with the same CDR3. The chain links TRBV5-1 to TRBJ1-2, with D possibly being TRBD1 (5 bases). This CDR3 has 14 residues. Germline CDR1 SGHRS, CDR2 YFSETQ. Deletions cut 5 bases from V and 4 bases from J, with 15 bases between. The CDR3 spells CASRLSGTGYGYTF. Here the CDR3 DNA reads TGCGCCAGCAGGTTATCCGGGACGGGCTATGGCTACACCTTC.

This chain uses TRBV7-5 with TRBJ1-3. TRBV7-5 is noted as a pseudogene. CDR3 length equals 15 residues. CDR3 DNA sequence: TGTGCCAGCAGCCCCGTGTTCGGACGGAGAAACACCATATATTTT. Its protein is CASSPVFGRRNTIYF.

V usage is TRBV19 and J usage is TRBJ2-6; no definite D call. Between the trimmed V and J ends, which lost 6 bases and 4 bases, there was a span of 4 bases. From germline, CDR1 is LNHDA and CDR2 SQIVND (reference sequence). This CDR3 is 12 amino acids long. This chain's CDR3 is CASRWGANVLTF. DNA of the CDR3: TGTGCCAGTAGATGGGGGGCCAACGTCCTGACTTTC.

The V call is TRBV4-1, the J call TRBJ1-6, with D possibly matching TRBD1 (5 bases). Germline CDR1 reads MGHRA; CDR2 reads YSYEKL. V lost 7 bases and J lost 4, with 17 bases in between. This CDR3 has 16 amino acids. CDR3 in amino acids: CASTPSDRRYNSPLHF. In DNA, the CDR3 is TGCGCCAGCACCCCAAGTGACAGAAGATATAATTCACCCCTCCACTTT.

This clone has just one count. The CDR3 DNA reads TGTGCCAGCTCACAAGAACAGGGTGTGAACACTGAAGCTTTCTTT. This gives the protein CASSQEQGVNTEAFF. The chain carries TRBV18 and TRBJ1-1; D is possibly TRBD1 (6 bases). This CDR3 region has 15 residues. Germline V lookup: CDR1 KGHSH, CDR2 LQKENI. Deletions cut 4 bases from V and 0 bases from J, with 12 bases between. The entire variable domain, with the rest obtained from reference TRBV18 and TRBJ1-1, is as follows: NAGVMQNPRHLVRRRGQEARLRCSPMKGHSHVYWYRQLPEEGLKFMVYLQKENIIDESGMPKERFSAEFPKEGPSILRIQQVVRGDSAAYFCASSQEQGVNTEAFFGQGTRLTVV.

This clone showed up just a few times. The V gene is TRBV6-8, the J gene TRBJ2-7; TRBD1 agrees at 9 bases. CDR1 and CDR2 from the germline V gene are MNHGY and SAAAGT. The CDR3 covers 13 residues. Trimming took 11 bases from V and 6 from J; bases not matched to a gene: 11. The CDR3 is CAYGGTGYAEQYF. CDR3 DNA sequence: TGTGCCTATGGCGGGACAGGGTACGCCGAGCAGTACTTC.

The gene calls are TRBV5-1 and TRBJ1-2; D is unresolved. The germline V gene encodes CDR1 SGHRS and CDR2 YFSETQ. CDR3 size: 14 residues. V was clipped by 3 bases and J by 6 bases, with 15 bases between them. As DNA, the CDR3 is TGCGCCAGCAGCTCGAAGGGCTTCGCGGATGGCTACACCTTC. Translated, it gives CASSSKGFADGYTF.

This clone appeared once. This chain connects TRBV10-2 to TRBJ2-7; D gene uncertain. V gave up 2 bases and J gave up 3 bases, with 8 bases separating them. CDR1 and CDR2 (germline): WSHSY, SAAADI. The CDR3 length is 13 residues. The CDR3 sequence: CASSEDILYEQYF. The CDR3 DNA reads as TGCGCCAGCAGTGAGGATATTCTCTACGAGCAGTACTTC.

This chain connects TRBV25-1 to TRBJ1-2; D is unclear. CDR1 is MGHDK and CDR2 is SYGVNS in the germline V gene. This CDR3 comprises 12 residues. V was clipped by 0 bases and J by 9 bases, with 8 bases between them. This chain's CDR3 is CASSEYGESYTF. CDR3 nucleotides: TGTGCCAGCAGTGAATACGGGGAAAGCTACACCTTC.